The entry below describes one T cell receptor beta chain. The data originate from a study of technical replicates of blood from a handful of donors. The assay was immunoSEQ multiplex PCR, and TCRdb's table has in-frame clones only and misses some. The table has 50,000 or so clones, approximately 90% seen once. The length of the CDR3 is 13 residues. Germline trimming cut 5 bases from V and 6 bases from J; bases unmatched to any gene: 7. Germline CDR1 is SQVTM and CDR2 is ANQGSEA. This chain connects TRBV29-1 to TRBJ2-3; the match to TRBD1 covers 8 bases. Material: PBMCs. This receptor was obtained from a human donor in good health. Some clones in this sample may be carry-over from other donors' samples. Here the CDR3 DNA reads TGCAGCGTTCAGGACAGGGTGAGGGATACGCAGTATTTT. Translating gives CSVQDRVRDTQYF.